Sequencing of this T cell receptor (beta chain) was carried out in a study of T cell repertoires in cytomegalovirus infection. Overall study: An indication of both CMV infection and matching HLA type came from public TCR beta signatures.

TCRdb re-analysed the reads in MiXCR, keeping a single row per CDR3 protein. This table has roughly 640,000 distinct CDR3 sequences, 20% to 25% appearing once. In regard to this clonotype: One base away lies a much larger clone, so this may be a sequencing read error.

The CDR3 extends over 15 amino acids. Germline lookup yields CDR1 SGHTA and CDR2 FQGNSA. Losses at the gene ends were 10 bases for V and 4 bases for J; bases not matched to a gene: 9. The sample consisted of CD8+ T cells from PBMCs. The chain is built from TRBV7-2 and TRBJ2-2; 10 bases line up with TRBD2. The TCR sequence derives from a human donor in good health (CMV status not recorded). Some clones in this sample may be carry-over from other donors' samples. DNA for the CDR3: TGTGCCAACAGGAAGCGGGGGGGCGGCACCGGGGAGCTGTTTTTT. This encodes CANRKRGGGTGELFF. Combining the CDR3 with reference TRBV7-2 and TRBJ2-2 gives the whole variable domain GAGVSQSPSNKVTEKGKDVELRCDPISGHTALYWYRQSLGQGLEFLIYFQGNSAPDKSGLPSDRFSAERTGGSVSTLTIQRTQQEDSAVYLCANRKRGGGTGELFFGEGSRLTVL.